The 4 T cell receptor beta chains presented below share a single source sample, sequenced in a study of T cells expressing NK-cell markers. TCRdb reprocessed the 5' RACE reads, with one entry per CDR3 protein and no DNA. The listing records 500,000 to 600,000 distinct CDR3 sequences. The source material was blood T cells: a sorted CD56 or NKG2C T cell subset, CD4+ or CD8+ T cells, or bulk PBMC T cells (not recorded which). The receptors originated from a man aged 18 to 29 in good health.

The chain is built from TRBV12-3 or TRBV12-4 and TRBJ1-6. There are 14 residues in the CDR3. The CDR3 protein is CASSFREANSPLHF.

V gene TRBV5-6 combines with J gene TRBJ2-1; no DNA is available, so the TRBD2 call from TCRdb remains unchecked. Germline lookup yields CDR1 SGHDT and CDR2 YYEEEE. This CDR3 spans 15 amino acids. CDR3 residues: CASRLGREAYNEQFF.

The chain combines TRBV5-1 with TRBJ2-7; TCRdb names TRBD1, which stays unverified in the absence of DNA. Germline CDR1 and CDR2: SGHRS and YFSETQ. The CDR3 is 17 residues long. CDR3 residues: CASSSIPTGTADYEQYF.

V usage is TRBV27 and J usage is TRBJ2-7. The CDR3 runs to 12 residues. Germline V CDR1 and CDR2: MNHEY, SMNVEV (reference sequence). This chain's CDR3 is CASSNTLYEQYF.